Listed here are 6 T cell receptor beta chains from one sample, sequenced in a study of tumor-infiltrating lymphocytes in oesophageal squamous cell carcinoma. TCRdb recomputed calls from the PCR reads with MiXCR, one row per CDR3 protein. This repertoire shows 9,000 or so distinct CDR3 sequences, around 64% found once; its top ten account for 35% to 40%. Sequencing input: esophageal tumor tissue. These receptors came from a female donor with esophageal squamous cell carcinoma.

J is TRBJ2-5 and V is TRBV7-3; 9 bases map to TRBD2. Germline lookup yields CDR1 SGHTA and CDR2 FQGTGA. V trimming: 2 bases; J trimming: 2 bases; junction bases outside the gene matches: 6. The CDR3 sequence is 16 residues long. CDR3 DNA: TGTGCCAGCAGCTTATGGGCTAGCGGGGCACAAGAGACCCAGTACTTC. As protein: CASSLWASGAQETQYF.

There are a few counts of this clonotype. The chain couples TRBV7-3 to TRBJ2-7; 9 nucleotides match TRBD2. The J call is in doubt because the DNA end fits TRBJ2-5 better. Germline V gene sequence: CDR1 SGHTA, CDR2 FQGTGA. The CDR3 extends over 15 amino acids. The CDR3 loop is CASSLERGAGETQYF. The DNA of the CDR3 is TGTGCCAGCAGCTTAGAGCGGGGGGCCGGTGAGACCCAGTACTTC.

This clonotype occurred once. V and J are TRBV6-5 and TRBJ2-3, with 7 bases aligning to TRBD1. The CDR3 loop spans 14 amino acids. The germline CDR1 and CDR2 sequences are MNHEY and SVGAGI. The trim removed 5 bases at V and 6 bases at J, leaving 8 bases unmatched. CDR3 in amino acids: CASSGTASGDTQYF. In DNA, the CDR3 is TGTGCCAGCAGTGGGACAGCTTCGGGGGATACGCAGTATTTT.

This clonotype came up a few times. The gene calls are TRBV7-2 and TRBJ2-7, with D possibly being TRBD1 or TRBD2 (5 bases each). Germline V gene lookup returns CDR1 SGHTA and CDR2 FQGNSA. V was shortened by 4 bases and J by 2 bases, with 12 bases between the two germline ends. The CDR3 is 14 residues long. The CDR3 loop reads CASSSGTETYEQYF. In DNA, the CDR3 is TGTGCCAGCAGCTCAGGGACGGAGACCTACGAGCAGTACTTC. Drawing the rest from reference TRBV7-2 and TRBJ2-7, the complete variable domain is GAGVSQSPSNKVTEKGKDVELRCDPISGHTALYWYRQSLGQGLEFLIYFQGNSAPDKSGLPSDRFSAERTGGSVSTLTIQRTQQEDSAVYLCASSSGTETYEQYFGPGTRLTVT.

The V call is TRBV7-4, the J call TRBJ2-5, with D tentatively TRBD1 (5 bases). The germline V gene encodes CDR1 SGHVT and CDR2 SQSDAQ. The germline V and J ends were trimmed by 1 base and 1 base, with 16 bases remaining between them. The CDR3 has 17 residues. Here the CDR3 reads CASSLGSETAFQETQYF. DNA of the CDR3: TGTGCCAGCAGCTTAGGTTCCGAGACAGCCTTCCAAGAGACCCAGTACTTC. The whole variable domain, remainder taken from reference TRBV7-4 and TRBJ2-5, is GAGVSQSPRYKVAKRGRDVALRCDSISGHVTLYWYRQTLGQGSEVLTYSQSDAQRDKSGRPSGRFSAERPERSVSTLKIQRTEQGDSAVYLCASSLGSETAFQETQYFGPGTRLLVL.

This clonotype was seen a handful of times. The chain links TRBV7-3 to TRBJ2-1; maybe TRBD1 (5 bases). V was clipped by 0 bases and J by 9 bases, with 9 bases between them. Germline values: CDR1 SGHTA, CDR2 FQGTGA. The CDR3 has 13 amino acids. This chain's CDR3 is CASSLTGPAEQFF. CDR3 coding DNA: TGTGCCAGCAGCTTAACGGGGCCTGCTGAGCAGTTCTTC.